Listed here is a single TCR beta chain. V gave up 0 bases and J gave up 7 bases, with 13 bases separating them. The germline V gene has CDR1 MGHRA and CDR2 YSYEKL. The CDR3 loop spans 15 amino acids. The sample comes from a study of T-cell memory formation after mild COVID-19. A 5'RACE reaction primed in the constant segment made cDNA libraries of TCR alpha and TCR beta, and these carried sample barcodes and UMIs. MiXCR, applied by TCRdb to the 5' RACE reads, yields one record per CDR3 protein. In the table there are fewer than 250,000 distinct CDR3 sequences, 10% to 13% of which are singletons. What was sequenced was PBMCs or a T cell subset sorted from them (not recorded which). The receptor's source is a man aged 18-30 years who had mild COVID-19 (a few samples of this study predate the infection). Cell type and time point are not known. V gene TRBV4-1 combines with J gene TRBJ2-4, with a tentative D call TRBD2 (6 bases). CDR3 DNA: TGCGCCAGCAGCCAAGACTATGGCGGGGTGAACATTCAGTACTTC. Translating gives CASSQDYGGVNIQYF.